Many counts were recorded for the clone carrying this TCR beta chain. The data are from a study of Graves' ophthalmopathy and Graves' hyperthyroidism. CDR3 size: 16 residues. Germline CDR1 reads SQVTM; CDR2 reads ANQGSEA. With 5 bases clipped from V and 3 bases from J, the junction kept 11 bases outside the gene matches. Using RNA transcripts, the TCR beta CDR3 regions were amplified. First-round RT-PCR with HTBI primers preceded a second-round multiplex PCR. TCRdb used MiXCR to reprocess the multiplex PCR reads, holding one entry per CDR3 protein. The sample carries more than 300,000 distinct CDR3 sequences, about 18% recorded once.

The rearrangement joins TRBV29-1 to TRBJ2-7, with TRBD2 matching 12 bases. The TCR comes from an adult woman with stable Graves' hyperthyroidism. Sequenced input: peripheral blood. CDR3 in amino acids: CSVHGAKLAGGYEQYF. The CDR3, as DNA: TGCAGCGTTCATGGGGCGAAACTAGCGGGAGGCTACGAGCAGTACTTC.